The 30 T cell receptor beta chains below all came from one sample that was sequenced in a study of blood T cell repertoires in COVID-19. TCRdb's table, derived via immunoSEQ multiplex PCR, lists solely in-frame clones and lacks some. This table has 90,000 to 100,000 clones, over 70% appearing once. Sequences were obtained from peripheral blood. These receptors all stem from a man aged 60 to 75 with acute or convalescent COVID-19.

The chain combines TRBV29-1 with TRBJ1-5; unclear D gene. This CDR3 contains 14 residues. The germline gives CDR1 SQVTM, CDR2 ANQGSEA. Trimming took 3 bases from V and 2 from J, leaving 11 bases between them. CDR3 in amino acids: CSVEEGSGNQPQHF. The CDR3 DNA reads as TGCAGCGTTGAGGAGGGATCGGGCAATCAGCCCCAGCATTTT. Filled out from reference TRBV29-1 and TRBJ1-5, the complete variable domain reads SAVISQKPSRDICQRGTSLTIQCQVDSQVTMMFWYRQQPGQSLTLIATANQGSEATYESGFVIDKFPISRPNLTFSTLTVSNMSPEDSSIYLCSVEEGSGNQPQHFGDGTRLSIL.

This chain connects TRBV30 to TRBJ1-4; D uncertain. Germline V gene data show CDR1 as GTSNPN and CDR2 as SVGIG (reference sequence). Trimming pared 1 base from V and 7 bases from J, leaving 7 bases between. This CDR3 contains 12 residues. The CDR3 reads CAWSARGEKLFF. The CDR3 DNA sequence: TGTGCCTGGAGTGCTAGAGGTGAAAAACTGTTTTTT.

The genes are TRBV18 and TRBJ1-4, with a tentative D call TRBD1 (6 bases). V lost 3 bases and J 7 bases, leaving 15 bases between the germline ends. The length of the CDR3 is 15 residues. Germline assignment: CDR1 KGHSH and CDR2 LQKENI. CDR3 sequence reads: CASSPEQGTGEKLFF. The DNA of the CDR3 is TGTGCCAGCTCACCCGAACAGGGAACGGGTGAAAAACTGTTTTTT.

This sequence joins TRBV24-1 and TRBJ1-2, with 12 bases lining up with TRBD1. J lost 8 bases, V lost 2 bases, and 17 bases had no gene match. Per the germline V gene, CDR1 is KGHDR and CDR2 is SFDVKD. CDR3 length equals 19 residues. The CDR3 here is CATSDSGDRGQKGPRGYTF. CDR3 DNA: TGTGCCACCAGTGATTCCGGGGACAGGGGGCAAAAGGGGCCTAGAGGCTACACCTTC.

This clone was seen a single time. The gene calls are TRBV5-6 and TRBJ2-3; possible D gene TRBD2, 5 bases. CDR1 and CDR2 from the germline V gene are SGHDT and YYEEEE. The CDR3 is made up of 16 amino acids. Between the trimmed V and J ends, which lost 4 bases and 0 bases, there was a span of 15 bases. DNA of the CDR3: TGTGCCAGCAGCCGGGCCCATCCGGGGAGCACAGATACGCAGTATTTT. Amino acids: CASSRAHPGSTDTQYF.

The rearrangement uses TRBV19 and TRBJ2-7; perhaps TRBD2 as D (6 bases). V was clipped by 1 base and J by 4 bases, with 11 bases between them. The CDR3 has 14 residues. From germline, CDR1 is LNHDA and CDR2 SQIVND (reference sequence). The CDR3 region is CASSIGGELYEQYF. In DNA form, the CDR3 reads TGTGCCAGTAGTATAGGGGGGGAGTTGTACGAGCAGTACTTC.

The chain joins TRBV6-5 to TRBJ1-5, with TRBD1 identical over 10 bases. The germline gives CDR1 MNHEY, CDR2 SVGAGI. V dropped 6 bases and J dropped 4; count of bases not matched to a gene: 6. This CDR3 is 15 amino acids long. The CDR3 loop reads CASSLGTGANQPQHF. CDR3 bases: TGTGCCAGCAGCCTCGGGACAGGGGCAAATCAGCCCCAGCATTTT.

This clone was observed once. The chain is built from TRBV15 and TRBJ1-5; tentatively, D is TRBD1 (5 bases). The ends were cut back, 3 bases at V and 0 bases at J, with 9 bases in the middle. The V gene's germline CDR1 is LNHNV and CDR2 YYDKDF (reference sequence). The CDR3 is 15 amino acids. The CDR3 spells CATSRETVSNQPQHF. The CDR3 bases are TGTGCCACCAGCAGGGAGACAGTTAGCAATCAGCCCCAGCATTTT. Based on the CDR3 plus reference TRBV15 and TRBJ1-5, the full variable domain is DAMVIQNPRYQVTQFGKPVTLSCSQTLNHNVMYWYQQKSSQAPKLLFHYYDKDFNNEADTPDNFQSRRPNTSFCFLDIRSPGLGDTAMYLCATSRETVSNQPQHFGDGTRLSIL.

The sample holds one count of this clone. This chain connects TRBV6-5 to TRBJ2-3; TRBD2 matches 11 bases. Losses at the gene ends were 4 bases for V and 0 bases for J; bases not matched to a gene: 3. Per the germline V gene, CDR1 is MNHEY and CDR2 is SVGAGI. This CDR3 has 16 residues. The CDR3 spells CASSSRLAGSTDTQYF. DNA for the CDR3: TGTGCCAGCAGTTCTAGACTAGCGGGGAGCACAGATACGCAGTATTTT.

Here the CDR3 DNA reads TGCGCCAGCAGCCAGGCCGGCAGGGGGCGTATGAACACTGAAGCTTTCTTT. It specifies CASSQAGRGRMNTEAFF. This chain joins TRBV4-1 and TRBJ1-1; TRBD1 aligns across 8 bases. This CDR3 is built from 17 residues. Germline V lookup: CDR1 MGHRA, CDR2 YSYEKL. The trim removed 3 bases at V and 0 bases at J, leaving 9 bases unmatched.

The rearrangement links TRBV19 to TRBJ2-1; the D gene is possibly TRBD2 (7 bases). Germline CDR1 and CDR2: LNHDA and SQIVND (reference sequence). Trimming removed 8 bases at V and 4 bases at J, with 21 bases between. There are 16 residues in the CDR3. This CDR3 reads CASRDYRGPLYNEQFF. CDR3 nucleotide sequence: TGTGCCAGTCGGGACTATCGGGGGCCCCTATACAATGAGCAGTTCTTC.

The V call is TRBV9, the J call TRBJ2-3; 12 bases map to TRBD2. Germline CDR1 reads SGDLS; CDR2 reads YYNGEE. Unmatched junction bases numbered 11, after V lost 4 bases and J lost 2 bases. The CDR3 is 18 residues long. The CDR3 DNA sequence: TGTGCCAGCAGCCGAGGACTAGCGGGGCCCAACCCCACAGATACGCAGTATTTT. This sequence encodes CASSRGLAGPNPTDTQYF. The variable domain in full, completed from reference TRBV9 and TRBJ2-3, reads DSGVTQTPKHLITATGQRVTLRCSPRSGDLSVYWYQQSLDQGLQFLIQYYNGEERAKGNILERFSAQQFPDLHSELNLSSLELGDSALYFCASSRGLAGPNPTDTQYFGPGTRLTVL.

This chain joins TRBV15 and TRBJ2-7; the D gene is possibly TRBD2 (6 bases). CDR3 length equals 15 residues. Germline V gives CDR1 LNHNV, CDR2 YYDKDF (reference sequence). Trimming left V 5 bases short and J 4 bases short, with 18 bases between. CDR3 amino acids: CATSPGLSSPYEQYF. Here the CDR3 DNA reads TGTGCCACCAGCCCGGGACTCTCGAGTCCTTACGAGCAGTACTTC.

The chain has TRBV28 and TRBJ1-2, with 9 bases aligning to TRBD1. The CDR3 contains 13 residues. With 3 bases clipped from V and 8 bases from J, the junction kept 4 bases outside the gene matches. Germline CDR1 is MDHEN and CDR2 is SYDVKM. The CDR3 is CASSLTGGWGYTF. The CDR3 nucleotides are TGTGCCAGCAGTTTGACAGGGGGTTGGGGCTACACCTTC.

The gene calls are TRBV15 and TRBJ2-7, with TRBD1 matching 7 bases. Trimming took 3 bases from V and 2 from J; bases not matched to a gene: 7. The germline gives CDR1 LNHNV, CDR2 YYDKDF (reference sequence). This CDR3 has 15 amino acids. The CDR3 sequence: CATSRETGKPYEQYF. CDR3 nucleotide sequence: TGTGCCACCAGCAGGGAGACAGGGAAACCCTACGAGCAGTACTTC.

This clone was picked up one time. The V and J genes are TRBV11-2 and TRBJ2-3, with 9 bases matching TRBD2. The germline V gene encodes CDR1 SGHAT and CDR2 FQNNGV. This CDR3 contains 16 residues. J lost 2 bases, V lost 8 bases, and 11 bases had no gene match. The CDR3 coding sequence is TGTGCCAGCGCCGGCGGGGGGGCCCTAAACACAGATACGCAGTATTTT. The encoded protein is CASAGGGALNTDTQYF.

The chain links TRBV18 to TRBJ1-1; 9 nucleotides line up with TRBD1. CDR3 length equals 16 residues. After removal of 1 base from V and 5 bases from J, the junction contained 8 bases not matched to a gene. Germline V gene sequence: CDR1 KGHSH, CDR2 LQKENI. In DNA, the CDR3 is TGTGCCAGCTCACCACTTACAGGGGGCGAGCGGACTGAAGCTTTCTTT. The encoded protein is CASSPLTGGERTEAFF.

The rearrangement uses TRBV29-1 and TRBJ2-7; 7 bases align to TRBD1. Trimming cost V 3 bases and J 3 bases; bases outside gene matches: 5. The CDR3 consists of 13 residues. Germline CDR1 and CDR2: SQVTM and ANQGSEA. CDR3 in amino acids: CSVEWTGDYEQYF. The DNA for the CDR3 is TGCAGCGTTGAGTGGACAGGTGACTACGAGCAGTACTTC.

In DNA form, the CDR3 reads TGTGCCAGTAGTATTGACTCATACAGGGCCCAGCATTTT. Translated: CASSIDSYRAQHF. This chain joins TRBV19 and TRBJ1-5; tentative D call: TRBD1 (6 bases). The length of the CDR3 is 13 residues. Germline V CDR1 and CDR2: LNHDA, SQIVND (reference sequence). With 3 bases removed from V and 11 bases from J, the gap between germline ends came to 14 bases.

This clone was observed a single time. The J gene is TRBJ1-1, the V gene TRBV19, with 8 bases fitting TRBD1. Trimming removed 6 bases from V and 3 bases from J; junction bases left unmatched: 12. This CDR3 is built from 16 residues. Germline V gene data show CDR1 as LNHDA and CDR2 as SQIVND (reference sequence). DNA for the CDR3: TGTGCCAGTAGCCGGGACAGGATACTCATGGACACTGAAGCTTTCTTT. It translates to CASSRDRILMDTEAFF.

The chain joins TRBV27 to TRBJ2-2, with 9 bases that match TRBD2. This CDR3 is 16 amino acids long. Germline lookup yields CDR1 MNHEY and CDR2 SMNVEV (reference sequence). Trimming cost V 5 bases and J 9 bases; bases outside gene matches: 13. Written as DNA, the CDR3 is TGTGCCAGCAGTCCGCATTACGGTAGCGGGAGAAGGGAGCTGTTTTTT. Translation: CASSPHYGSGRRELFF.

The sample holds one count of this clone. V and J are TRBV28 and TRBJ2-2, with a possible D match to TRBD1 (5 bases). The germline gives CDR1 MDHEN, CDR2 SYDVKM. V was shortened by 3 bases and J by 7 bases, with 15 bases between the two germline ends. This CDR3 has 15 amino acids. CDR3 DNA sequence: TGTGCCAGCAGTTTCTTGGGCAGGGCAAACGGGGAGCTGTTTTTT. It codes for CASSFLGRANGELFF.

This sequence joins TRBV5-4 and TRBJ2-7; 8 bases line up with TRBD1. V lost 0 bases and J lost 4; bases outside the gene matches: 3. CDR1 is SGHNT and CDR2 is YYREEE in the germline V gene (reference sequence). This CDR3 is built from 14 residues. The CDR3 region is CASSLGQGQYEQYF. CDR3 bases: TGTGCCAGCAGCTTGGGACAGGGGCAGTACGAGCAGTACTTC.

This clone has only one observation. This chain connects TRBV3-1 (or the pseudogene TRBV3-2) to TRBJ1-4; D unresolved. This CDR3 comprises 18 residues. Trimming removed 1 base at V and 8 bases at J, with 23 bases between. The V gene's germline CDR1 is LGHDT and CDR2 YNNKEL (reference sequence). CDR3 in DNA: TGTGCCAGCAGCCAAGCACGGGGTCTCGGGTGGGTTCGCGAAAAACTGTTTTTT. Translated, it gives CASSQARGLGWVREKLFF.

The genes are TRBV20-1 and TRBJ1-5, with 7 bases aligning to TRBD1. J lost 5 bases, V lost 3 bases, and 10 bases had no gene match. The CDR3 is made up of 15 amino acids. CDR1 is DFQATT and CDR2 is SNEGSKA in the germline V gene (reference sequence). Written as DNA, the CDR3 is TGCAGTGCTAGTTCAGGGGGTGGTAGGGATCAGCCCCAGCATTTT. Residues: CSASSGGGRDQPQHF.

V is TRBV7-9 and J is TRBJ2-2; 9 bases fit TRBD1. This CDR3 has 15 residues. J gave up 6 bases and V 7 bases, and 9 bases lay outside the gene matches. CDR1 and CDR2 (germline): SEHNR, FQNEAQ (reference sequence). CDR3 coding DNA: TGTGCCAGCAACCGACAGGGGGGGATAGCCGGGGAGCTGTTTTTT. Amino acids: CASNRQGGIAGELFF.

The V and J genes are TRBV19 and TRBJ1-2, with 7 bases aligning to TRBD1. Unmatched junction bases numbered 11, after V lost 6 bases and J lost 1 base. Germline V lookup: CDR1 LNHDA, CDR2 SQIVND (reference sequence). There are 16 residues in the CDR3. CDR3 in DNA: TGTGCCAGTAGGATCGACAGGGCGCCACTTAACTATGGCTACACCTTC. It translates to CASRIDRAPLNYGYTF.

The chain uses TRBV6-2 or TRBV6-3 and TRBJ1-1; 7 bases agree with TRBD1. Trimming took 2 bases from V and 3 from J; bases not matched to a gene: 3. This CDR3 has 14 residues. Germline V gene sequence: CDR1 MNHEY, CDR2 SVGEGT. The DNA of the CDR3 is TGTGCCAGCAGTTACGTCGACAGGGACACTGAAGCTTTCTTT. It encodes CASSYVDRDTEAFF.

This chain connects TRBV5-8 to TRBJ2-1; 7 bases agree with TRBD1. The CDR3 has 16 amino acids. Trimming took 4 bases from V and 3 from J; bases not matched to a gene: 10. The germline V gene encodes CDR1 SGHTS and CDR2 YDEGEE. CDR3 sequence: CASSPRTGVSYNEQFF. The CDR3, as DNA: TGTGCCAGCAGCCCGCGCACAGGGGTCAGCTACAATGAGCAGTTCTTC.

This sequence joins TRBV5-1 and TRBJ1-4; D unresolved. The CDR3 covers 15 residues. V gave up 3 bases and J gave up 8 bases, with 17 bases separating them. CDR1 SGHRS and CDR2 YFSETQ come from the germline V gene. The CDR3 loop is CASSSYRGSGEKLFF. The CDR3 region has the DNA TGCGCCAGCAGCTCCTACCGAGGGTCGGGAGAAAAACTGTTTTTT.